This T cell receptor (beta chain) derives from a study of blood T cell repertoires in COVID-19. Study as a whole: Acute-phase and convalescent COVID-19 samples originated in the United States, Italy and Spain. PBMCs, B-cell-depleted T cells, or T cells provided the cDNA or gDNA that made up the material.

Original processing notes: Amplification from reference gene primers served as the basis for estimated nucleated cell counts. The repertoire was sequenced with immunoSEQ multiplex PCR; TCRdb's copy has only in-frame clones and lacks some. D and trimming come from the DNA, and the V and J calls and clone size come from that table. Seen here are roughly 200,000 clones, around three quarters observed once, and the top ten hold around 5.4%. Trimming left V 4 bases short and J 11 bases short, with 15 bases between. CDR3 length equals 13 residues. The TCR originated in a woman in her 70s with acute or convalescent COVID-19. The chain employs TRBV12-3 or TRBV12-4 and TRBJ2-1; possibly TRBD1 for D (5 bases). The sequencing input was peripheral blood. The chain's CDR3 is CASSSETALKQFF. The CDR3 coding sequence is TGTGCCAGCAGTTCCGAGACAGCCTTAAAGCAGTTCTTC.